In its sample, the clone carrying this T cell receptor beta chain was seen many times. This sample is drawn from a study of prognosis after radiotherapy for stage I lung cancer. Turning to the study itself: The study recorded distant metastases in a few patients (median around 7 months) after radiotherapy and no significant progression in more than 14.

All patients, having had no prior chemotherapy, radiotherapy or other malignancies, were node-negative on CT and PET/CT. It was by two-round multiplex PCR that TCR beta CDR3 was amplified from genomic DNA. Primers specific to each TRBV and TRBJ gene drove first-round PCR. PCR proceeded to a second round, and that round used universal primers. MiXCR, applied by TCRdb to the multiplex PCR reads, yields one record per CDR3 protein. This table has about 16,000 distinct CDR3 sequences, more than 35% appearing once. Trimming removed 3 bases at V and 5 bases at J, with 13 bases between. CDR3 length: 13 amino acids. Germline values: CDR1 DFQATT, CDR2 SNEGSKA (reference sequence).

This sequence originates from a donor over 45 with non-small cell lung cancer. The chain employs TRBV20-1 and TRBJ2-5, with D maybe TRBD2 (6 bases). The source was PBMCs, collected before or after stereotactic body radiation therapy (not recorded which). CDR3 sequence (DNA): TGCAGTGCTAGGTGGAGCCGGGGGGAGACCCAGTACTTC. Translated, it gives CSARWSRGETQYF.